This entry lists 20 T cell receptor beta chains sequenced from one sample in a study of CD8+ T cells in alopecia areata. RNA extraction and reverse transcription yielded cDNA as sequencing template. Method: immunoSEQ multiplex PCR; TCRdb's copy keeps in-frame clones and lacks some. The table records hundreds of thousands of clones, roughly 69% of them present only once. Sequencing used CD4+ T cells sorted from blood, obtained at week 0. The receptors derive from a human donor with alopecia areata.

CDR3 in amino acids: CASSQLGGLSNQPQHF. CDR3 coding DNA: TGTGCCAGCAGCCAATTAGGAGGCCTTAGCAATCAGCCCCAGCATTTT. The chain employs TRBV7-2 and TRBJ1-5, with D unresolved. The CDR3 contains 16 residues. The V and J ends lost 5 bases and 0 bases respectively, with 14 bases between them. Germline CDR1 reads SGHTA; CDR2 reads FQGNSA.

This chain joins TRBV29-1 and TRBJ2-1, with D tentatively TRBD1 (6 bases). Germline V CDR1 and CDR2: SQVTM, ANQGSEA. This CDR3 has 14 amino acids. V dropped 8 bases and J dropped 8 bases, with 22 bases sitting between them. The CDR3, as DNA: TGCAGCTCCGGGCCGGGACACCACGCCGATGAGCAGTTCTTC. This sequence encodes CSSGPGHHADEQFF.

J is TRBJ2-6 and V is TRBV2; TRBD1 aligns across 7 bases. With V trimmed by 6 bases and J by 0 bases, 14 bases remained unmatched. Germline V gives CDR1 SNHLY, CDR2 FYNNEI. The CDR3 is 19 amino acids. The CDR3, as DNA: TGTGCCAGCAGGACCCTTAGACAGGGTAAAAACTCTGGGGCCAACGTCCTGACTTTC. This codes for CASRTLRQGKNSGANVLTF. The full variable domain, its missing parts supplied by reference TRBV2 and TRBJ2-6, is EPEVTQTPSHQVTQMGQEVILRCVPISNHLYFYWYRQILGQKVEFLVSFYNNEISEKSEIFDDQFSVERPDGSNFTLKIRSTKLEDSAMYFCASRTLRQGKNSGANVLTFGAGSRLTVL.

The chain carries TRBV10-3 and TRBJ1-1; D is undetermined. The CDR3 has 12 residues. Germline V CDR1 and CDR2: ENHRY, SYGVKD. Here the CDR3 DNA reads TGTGCGATCGCTGGTAAAAACACTGAAGCTTTCTTT. It encodes CAIAGKNTEAFF.

This clone has just a few counts. The chain carries TRBV5-1 and TRBJ1-2; 7 bases map to TRBD1. The CDR3 totals 13 residues. V lost 5 bases to trimming and J lost 4 bases; unmatched junction nucleotides: 5. CDR1 and CDR2 (germline): SGHRS, YFSETQ. The CDR3 protein is CASRGQTIYGYTF. The CDR3 coding sequence is TGCGCCAGCAGGGGACAGACCATCTATGGCTACACCTTC.

The gene calls are TRBV6-5 and TRBJ1-4; 9 nucleotides line up with TRBD1. Germline CDR1 and CDR2: MNHEY and SVGAGI. Trimming at V came to 6 bases and at J to 8 bases, leaving 4 bases not matched to a gene. The CDR3 sequence is 13 residues long. The CDR3 nucleotides are TGTGCCAGCAGGAACAGGGGGCGAGAAAAACTGTTTTTT. This gives the protein CASRNRGREKLFF.

The J gene is TRBJ1-6, the V gene TRBV5-1; a weak D match, TRBD1 (5 bases). The CDR3 spans 13 residues. V lost 3 bases and J 7 bases, leaving 8 bases between the germline ends. Germline CDR1 reads SGHRS; CDR2 reads YFSETQ. CDR3 loop: CASSSDTNSPLHF. CDR3 DNA sequence: TGCGCCAGCAGCTCGGACACGAATTCACCCCTCCACTTT.

The V and J genes are TRBV7-2 and TRBJ2-3; a weak D match, TRBD2 (6 bases). The CDR3 loop spans 18 amino acids. The V end lost 3 bases, the J end lost 1 base, and 20 bases lay between the germline ends. The V gene's germline CDR1 is SGHTA and CDR2 FQGNSA. CDR3 nucleotides: TGTGCCAGCAGCTTCGGCAGTGGCGGGGCCCCTGGCACAGATACGCAGTATTTT. It encodes CASSFGSGGAPGTDTQYF. Filled out from reference TRBV7-2 and TRBJ2-3, the complete variable domain reads GAGVSQSPSNKVTEKGKDVELRCDPISGHTALYWYRQSLGQGLEFLIYFQGNSAPDKSGLPSDRFSAERTGGSVSTLTIQRTQQEDSAVYLCASSFGSGGAPGTDTQYFGPGTRLTVL.

The rearrangement links TRBV19 to TRBJ1-5; D uncertain. CDR1 is LNHDA, CDR2 SQIVND, per germline (reference sequence). V dropped 2 bases and J dropped 0 bases, with 5 bases sitting between them. The CDR3 spans 14 residues. The CDR3, as DNA: TGTGCCAGTAGTATAAAGGATAGCAATCAGCCCCAGCATTTT. It specifies CASSIKDSNQPQHF.

This chain links TRBV6-5 with TRBJ1-6; unclear D gene. Per the germline V gene, CDR1 is MNHEY and CDR2 is SVGAGI. Trimming removed 2 bases at V and 7 bases at J, with 6 bases between. The CDR3 is 13 amino acids. The CDR3 coding sequence is TGTGCCAGCAGTTACGTAGGGAATTCACCCCTCCACTTT. This gives the protein CASSYVGNSPLHF.

This chain connects TRBV30 to TRBJ2-3, with 9 positions matching TRBD2. Germline V lookup: CDR1 GTSNPN, CDR2 SVGIG (reference sequence). The CDR3 is 16 amino acids. With V trimmed by 1 base and J by 2 bases, 7 bases remained unmatched. The CDR3 protein is CAWSARLADITDTQYF. The CDR3 bases are TGTGCCTGGAGTGCTCGACTAGCGGATATCACAGATACGCAGTATTTT.

The chain links TRBV30 to TRBJ2-1; TRBD1 is a possible D gene (5 bases). Trimming left V 0 bases short and J 2 bases short, with 11 bases between. The CDR3 has 15 residues. Per the germline V gene, CDR1 is GTSNPN and CDR2 is SVGIG (reference sequence). The CDR3: CAWSVRSRAYNEQFF. The CDR3 DNA sequence: TGTGCCTGGAGTGTACGGTCCAGGGCCTACAATGAGCAGTTCTTC.

The CDR3 spells CASSLVGTGDSQYF. The CDR3 DNA follows: TGCGCCAGCAGCTTGGTCGGGACAGGAGACTCGCAGTACTTC. The chain carries TRBV5-1 and TRBJ2-7, with TRBD1 matching 8 bases. Germline CDR1 and CDR2: SGHRS and YFSETQ. The CDR3 has 14 amino acids. V lost 0 bases, J lost 9 bases, and 8 bases stayed unmatched.

The rearrangement links TRBV18 to TRBJ1-5; D gene unclear. The CDR3 is 17 amino acids. V lost 6 bases and J 1 base, leaving 19 bases between the germline ends. Germline lookup yields CDR1 KGHSH and CDR2 LQKENI. CDR3 nucleotide sequence: TGTGCCAGCTCCCTTGAGCCTAGCTACTTCAGCAATCAGCCCCAGCATTTT. Protein product: CASSLEPSYFSNQPQHF.

The V gene is TRBV29-1, the J gene TRBJ1-1; perhaps TRBD1 as D (5 bases). Trimming removed 2 bases from V and 1 base from J, with 8 bases in between. Germline CDR1 reads SQVTM; CDR2 reads ANQGSEA. This CDR3 spans 13 amino acids. CDR3 DNA sequence: TGCAGCGTTGAATCGCAGGGGAACACTGAAGCTTTCTTT. Amino acid sequence: CSVESQGNTEAFF.

The table lists this clone with a count of one. The rearrangement links TRBV11-2 to TRBJ2-7, with D possibly TRBD2 on 5 matching bases. The germline CDR1 and CDR2 sequences are SGHAT and FQNNGV. CDR3 length: 14 amino acids. V shed 0 bases and J shed 9 bases, with 15 bases lying between them. The CDR3 bases are TGTGCCAGCAGCTTAGAATTTCGGGGAACGGGGCAGTACTTC. Amino acid sequence: CASSLEFRGTGQYF.

This rearrangement joins TRBV4-1 to TRBJ1-2; 8 bases map to TRBD1. The V gene end was trimmed by 4 bases and the J gene end by 1 base; junction bases not matched to a gene: 2. CDR3 length: 14 amino acids. Germline lookup yields CDR1 MGHRA and CDR2 YSYEKL. CDR3 coding DNA: TGCGCCAGCAGCCCTGGACAGGGTAACTATGGCTACACCTTC. Its translation: CASSPGQGNYGYTF.

This clone was recorded only once. This chain connects TRBV4-3 to TRBJ2-2; no clear D. Trimming pared 3 bases from V and 2 bases from J, leaving 4 bases between. The CDR3 runs to 13 residues. Germline V lookup: CDR1 LGHNA, CDR2 YSLEER. CDR3 amino acids: CASSQDNTGELFF. The CDR3 DNA reads TGCGCCAGCAGCCAGGACAACACCGGGGAGCTGTTTTTT.

The chain carries TRBV2 and TRBJ2-4, with a weak D call TRBD1 (6 bases). The CDR3 has 15 residues. Germline assignment: CDR1 SNHLY and CDR2 FYNNEI. Trimming removed 1 base at V and 9 bases at J, with 16 bases between. DNA for the CDR3: TGTGCCAGCAGTGAAGGAGCAGGGGAAGGGGGCATTCAGTACTTC. Protein sequence: CASSEGAGEGGIQYF.

This chain links TRBV11-2 with TRBJ2-1; D remains unclear. Germline-derived CDR1 and CDR2 are SGHAT and FQNNGV. Trimming removed 1 base from V and 7 bases from J, with 8 bases in between. This CDR3 is 13 amino acids long. DNA of the CDR3: TGTGCCAGCAGCTTAGCAACGAGGAATGAGCAGTTCTTC. This translates into CASSLATRNEQFF.